These 25 T cell receptor beta chains were sequenced from one sample in a study of blood T cell repertoires in COVID-19. Method: immunoSEQ multiplex PCR; TCRdb's copy keeps in-frame clones and lacks some. The sample lists 290,000 or so clones; 87% were seen once. The sequencing input was peripheral blood. Source of these receptors: a man aged 18 to 30 with active or convalescent COVID-19.

The rearrangement uses TRBV5-1 and TRBJ2-5; D gene uncertain. The CDR3 length is 14 residues. V gave up 0 bases and J gave up 5 bases, with 11 bases separating them. The germline gives CDR1 SGHRS, CDR2 YFSETQ. The CDR3 nucleotides read TGCGCCAGCAGCTTGGGACGGAGTCCGGAGACCCAGTACTTC. It yields the protein CASSLGRSPETQYF.

The chain joins TRBV27 to TRBJ1-1; no clear D. Trimming shortened V by 3 bases and J by 6 bases, and 11 bases separated the two germline ends. CDR3 length: 13 residues. Germline assignment: CDR1 MNHEY and CDR2 SMNVEV (reference sequence). The CDR3 spells CASSFSRGSEAFF. The CDR3 DNA reads TGTGCCAGCAGTTTCAGTCGAGGTTCTGAAGCTTTCTTT.

The chain has TRBV29-1 and TRBJ2-7, with a possible D match to TRBD1 (6 bases). In germline, CDR1 is SQVTM, CDR2 ANQGSEA. Between the trimmed V and J ends, which lost 6 bases and 0 bases, there was a span of 9 bases. This CDR3 spans 12 amino acids. DNA of the CDR3: TGCAGCGTCCAGGGACACTCCTACGAGCAGTACTTC. Residues: CSVQGHSYEQYF.

As concerns this clone: The same CDR3 is also encoded by other DNA sequences in this sample. The genes are TRBV6-5 and TRBJ1-1; 8 nucleotides line up with TRBD1. Germline CDR1 MNHEY, CDR2 SVGAGI. With V trimmed by 6 bases and J by 4 bases, 4 bases remained unmatched. This CDR3 spans 13 amino acids. This CDR3 is CASRRDRSTEAFF. As DNA, the CDR3 is TGTGCCAGCAGACGGGACAGGAGCACTGAAGCTTTCTTT.

This clone has only a few counts. This chain links TRBV6-6 with TRBJ2-7; tentative D call: TRBD1 (7 bases). The V and J ends lost 2 bases and 2 bases respectively, with 13 bases between them. Germline loops: CDR1 MNHNY, CDR2 SVGAGI (reference sequence). The CDR3 length is 15 residues. The CDR3 DNA sequence: TGTGCCAGCAGTTACGGCCCAGGGGGGCCCTACGAGCAGTACTTC. Translated, it gives CASSYGPGGPYEQYF.

This chain connects TRBV10-3 to TRBJ1-2; unclear D gene. Germline-derived CDR1 and CDR2 are ENHRY and SYGVKD. The length of the CDR3 is 15 residues. Trimming removed 4 bases from V and 0 bases from J, with 12 bases in between. The CDR3 DNA is TGTGCCATCAGTGGAGAGGTCGGAGCTAACTATGGCTACACCTTC. It is translated as CAISGEVGANYGYTF.

This clone was seen more than once but under ten times. This rearrangement joins TRBV18 to TRBJ1-5; tentative D call: TRBD1 (5 bases). Between the trimmed V and J ends, which lost 4 bases and 5 bases, there was a span of 12 bases. Germline lookup yields CDR1 KGHSH and CDR2 LQKENI. The CDR3 has 14 amino acids. The CDR3 DNA is TGTGCCAGCTCACTAGGGGCCTTGGATCAGCCCCAGCATTTT. Translated, it gives CASSLGALDQPQHF.

The chain carries TRBV28 and TRBJ2-6; the D is unclear. The CDR3 loop spans 14 amino acids. Trimming removed 4 bases from V and 0 bases from J, with 4 bases in between. Germline-derived CDR1 and CDR2 are MDHEN and SYDVKM. The CDR3 loop is CASSSGSGANVLTF. CDR3 nucleotides: TGTGCCAGCAGTTCAGGCTCTGGGGCCAACGTCCTGACTTTC.

The chain employs TRBV9 and TRBJ2-5, with a tentative D call TRBD1 (6 bases). V lost 0 bases to trimming and J lost 4 bases, with 13 bases between them. CDR3 length: 15 residues. Germline assignment: CDR1 SGDLS and CDR2 YYNGEE. The CDR3 DNA reads TGTGCCAGCAGCGTAGGCTCGAGGGGGTTAGAGACCCAGTACTTC. This codes for CASSVGSRGLETQYF. Using reference TRBV9 and TRBJ2-5 for the parts outside the CDR3, the full variable domain is DSGVTQTPKHLITATGQRVTLRCSPRSGDLSVYWYQQSLDQGLQFLIQYYNGEERAKGNILERFSAQQFPDLHSELNLSSLELGDSALYFCASSVGSRGLETQYFGPGTRLLVL.

For the CDR3, the DNA is TGTGCCAGCAGTTACTCGCCAGACCTAACGGGTTCACCCCTCCACTTT. The encoded protein is CASSYSPDLTGSPLHF. The chain joins TRBV6-5 to TRBJ1-6; the D is unclear. This CDR3 has 16 residues. Trimming removed 0 bases from V and 9 bases from J, with 15 bases in between. CDR1 MNHEY and CDR2 SVGAGI come from the germline V gene.

The rearrangement uses TRBV28 and TRBJ1-1, with unresolved D. Germline V gene lookup returns CDR1 MDHEN and CDR2 SYDVKM. V shed 7 bases and J shed 7 bases, with 13 bases lying between them. The CDR3 is made up of 12 amino acids. The CDR3 DNA reads TGTGCCAGCACCGAACGGCAGGTTGAAGCTTTCTTT. Translation: CASTERQVEAFF.

The chain recombines TRBV5-6 with TRBJ2-7; the D is unclear. The CDR3 is 15 amino acids. The germline V and J ends were trimmed by 0 bases and 0 bases, with 10 bases remaining between them. From germline, CDR1 is SGHDT and CDR2 YYEEEE. As DNA, the CDR3 is TGTGCCAGCAGCTTGGGGGCAGTCAGCTCCTACGAGCAGTACTTC. It yields the protein CASSLGAVSSYEQYF.

The J gene is TRBJ1-1, the V gene TRBV9; TRBD1 matches at 10 bases. Germline V gene sequence: CDR1 SGDLS, CDR2 YYNGEE. The CDR3 sequence is 13 residues long. Losses at the gene ends were 3 bases for V and 12 bases for J; bases not matched to a gene: 8. In nucleotides, the CDR3 is TGTGCCAGCAGCGCCCGGGACAGGGGTGTAACTTTCTTT. Its translation is CASSARDRGVTFF.

The CDR3 sequence: CASSQRQGDGYTF. The CDR3 DNA reads as TGCGCCAGCAGCCAAAGGCAGGGGGACGGCTACACCTTC. This chain links TRBV4-3 with TRBJ1-2; 7 bases align to TRBD1. V shed 2 bases and J 8 bases; nucleotides not matched to a gene: 5. CDR1 and CDR2 (germline): LGHNA, YSLEER. CDR3 size: 13 residues.

Only one count was recorded for this clone. This chain uses TRBV27 with TRBJ2-5; 8 nucleotides line up with TRBD1. The CDR3 has 16 residues. V trimming: 2 bases; J trimming: 5 bases; junction bases outside the gene matches: 10. In germline, CDR1 is MNHEY, CDR2 SMNVEV (reference sequence). CDR3 in DNA: TGTGCCAGCAGTTTACAAGGGCAGGGGGCGAGGGAGACCCAGTACTTC. Amino acid sequence: CASSLQGQGARETQYF.

This clone turned up a few times. This chain uses TRBV19 with TRBJ2-7; 10 positions agree with TRBD2. This CDR3 has 15 residues. V shed 3 bases, J shed 3 bases, and the junction held 5 bases outside the gene matches. CDR1 and CDR2 from the germline V gene are LNHDA and SQIVND (reference sequence). For the CDR3, the DNA is TGTGCCAGTAGTATGACTAGCGGGCTTTTCTACGAGCAGTACTTC. Its translation is CASSMTSGLFYEQYF.

This sequence joins TRBV29-1 and TRBJ2-7; 8 bases are shared with TRBD1. Trimming removed 6 bases from V and 1 base from J; junction bases left unmatched: 8. The CDR3 covers 14 residues. CDR1 is SQVTM and CDR2 is ANQGSEA in the germline V gene. CDR3 region: CSVGGTGESYEQYF. CDR3 sequence (DNA): TGCAGCGTAGGTGGGACAGGAGAGTCCTACGAGCAGTACTTC.

V usage is TRBV25-1 and J usage is TRBJ2-5; TRBD2 aligns across 7 bases. Trimming took 1 base from V and 0 from J; bases not matched to a gene: 2. Germline CDR1 reads MGHDK; CDR2 reads SYGVNS. The CDR3 contains 15 residues. CDR3 loop: CASSEWGGDQETQYF. The DNA of the CDR3 is TGTGCCAGCAGTGAATGGGGGGGGGACCAAGAGACCCAGTACTTC.

This rearrangement joins TRBV4-1 to TRBJ2-7; 11 bases are a match to TRBD1. Germline-derived CDR1 and CDR2 are MGHRA and YSYEKL. The CDR3 has 16 amino acids. The trim removed 3 bases at V and 6 bases at J, leaving 10 bases unmatched. DNA for the CDR3: TGCGCCAGCAGCCAGCCTCGGGACAGGGGGACTCTCGAGCAGTACTTC. Translated: CASSQPRDRGTLEQYF.

This clone came up a few times. The chain employs TRBV28 and TRBJ1-5; no firm D call. The V gene lost 4 bases and the J gene lost 12 bases, with 10 bases spanning the gap. The germline V gene encodes CDR1 MDHEN and CDR2 SYDVKM. The CDR3 runs to 11 residues. As DNA, the CDR3 is TGTGCCAGCAGTTCTAGCAGGCTCCAGCATTTT. Translating gives CASSSSRLQHF.

The V call is TRBV10-3, the J call TRBJ2-1; 13 positions agree with TRBD2. J lost 9 bases, V lost 0 bases, and 5 bases had no gene match. The germline gives CDR1 ENHRY, CDR2 SYGVKD. This CDR3 comprises 16 residues. CDR3 loop: CAISESGLAGVGEQFF. CDR3 DNA sequence: TGTGCCATCAGTGAGTCCGGACTAGCGGGAGTGGGTGAGCAGTTCTTC.

The V and J genes are TRBV5-1 and TRBJ2-3; D is unresolved. CDR3 length equals 13 residues. From germline, CDR1 is SGHRS and CDR2 YFSETQ. V was shortened by 2 bases and J by 1 base, with 5 bases between the two germline ends. CDR3 residues: CASSLTGTDTQYF. In DNA, the CDR3 is TGCGCCAGCAGCTTAACGGGCACAGATACGCAGTATTTT.

V gene TRBV7-9 combines with J gene TRBJ2-3; D gene ambiguous. Germline V gene lookup returns CDR1 SEHNR and CDR2 FQNEAQ (reference sequence). V was trimmed by 2 bases and J by 4 bases, leaving 16 bases between them. The CDR3 runs to 16 residues. Here the CDR3 DNA reads TGTGCCAGCAGCTTACGTGTGGCGATTCAGGCAGATACGCAGTATTTT. Translating it yields CASSLRVAIQADTQYF.

This clone was observed once. J is TRBJ1-5 and V is TRBV5-6; no definite D call. The CDR3 contains 14 residues. Trimming shortened V by 2 bases and J by 3 bases, and 9 bases separated the two germline ends. Germline CDR1 is SGHDT and CDR2 is YYEEEE. CDR3 coding DNA: TGTGCCAGCAGCTTTGCAGGATACAATCAGCCCCAGCATTTT. This encodes CASSFAGYNQPQHF.

The chain has TRBV6-1 and TRBJ1-2, with D possibly TRBD1 on 6 matching bases. V lost 8 bases and J 4 bases, leaving 20 bases between the germline ends. This CDR3 region has 15 residues. Germline CDR1 is MNHNS and CDR2 is SASEGT. The CDR3 loop is CASDDRWAQGYGYTF. The CDR3 DNA reads as TGTGCCAGCGACGACAGGTGGGCGCAGGGCTATGGCTACACCTTC.